The 31 T cell receptor beta chains reported below all come from one sample, sequenced in a study of identical twins. TCRdb re-derived calls from the 5' RACE reads in MiXCR, one entry per CDR3 protein. Of about 470,000 distinct CDR3 sequences in the sample, more than 20% were seen once. The same sample was also studied in work on T cells expressing NK-cell markers.

What was sequenced was CD4+ T cells sorted from blood. The receptors were gathered from a young woman in good health.

This clonotype occurred a few times. The chain uses TRBV7-8 and TRBJ2-7; 7 bases line up with TRBD1. Germline-derived CDR1 and CDR2 are SGHVS and FQNEAQ. V dropped 0 bases and J dropped 2; count of bases not matched to a gene: 4. The CDR3 has 15 amino acids. CDR3 DNA sequence: TGTGCCAGCAGCTTAGCTGGGACAGCAGCCTACGAGCAGTACTTC. Encoded protein: CASSLAGTAAYEQYF.

This chain connects TRBV20-1 to TRBJ2-1, with 9 bases lining up with TRBD1. CDR3 length: 14 amino acids. With V trimmed by 2 bases and J by 3 bases, 2 bases remained unmatched. CDR1 and CDR2 from the germline V gene are DFQATT and SNEGSKA (reference sequence). The CDR3 DNA sequence: TGCAGTGCTAGACTGGACAGGGGCTACAATGAGCAGTTCTTC. Protein sequence: CSARLDRGYNEQFF.

The gene calls are TRBV10-3 and TRBJ2-2, with 8 bases that match TRBD1. The CDR3 has 14 residues. J gave up 3 bases and V 5 bases, and 2 bases lay outside the gene matches. Germline V gives CDR1 ENHRY, CDR2 SYGVKD. The DNA for the CDR3 is TGTGCCATCAGTCCGACAGGGGACACCGGGGAGCTGTTTTTT. This translates into CAISPTGDTGELFF.

This clonotype was recorded many times. The J gene is TRBJ1-1, the V gene TRBV2, with D maybe TRBD1 (6 bases). The CDR3 loop spans 13 amino acids. Germline CDR1 reads SNHLY; CDR2 reads FYNNEI. The V and J ends lost 6 bases and 6 bases respectively, with 14 bases between them. In DNA, the CDR3 is TGTGCCAGCAGAAGCAGGGGAAGTTCTGAAGCTTTCTTT. Protein sequence: CASRSRGSSEAFF.

The chain couples TRBV9 to TRBJ2-1, with D perhaps being TRBD1 or TRBD2 (5 bases each). In germline, CDR1 is SGDLS, CDR2 YYNGEE. V was trimmed by 3 bases and J by 15 bases, leaving 13 bases between them. The CDR3 extends over 11 amino acids. The CDR3 here is CASSGDEGRFF. The CDR3 DNA is TGTGCCAGCAGCGGAGACGAGGGGCGGTTCTTC.

V and J are TRBV14 and TRBJ2-3; TRBD2 matches 10 bases. This CDR3 spans 16 amino acids. Unmatched junction bases numbered 5, after V lost 2 bases and J lost 3 bases. Germline CDR1 and CDR2: SGHDN and FVKESK. CDR3 sequence: CASSQKWGLATDTQYF. The CDR3 nucleotides are TGTGCCAGCAGCCAAAAATGGGGACTAGCGACAGATACGCAGTATTTT.

CDR3: CSARDPRAGTSAEQFF. The CDR3 nucleotides are TGCAGTGCTAGAGATCCCCGTGCCGGGACTAGCGCTGAGCAGTTCTTC. This chain uses TRBV20-1 with TRBJ2-1, with TRBD2 identical over 10 bases. Germline V gene lookup returns CDR1 DFQATT and CDR2 SNEGSKA (reference sequence). The CDR3 covers 16 residues. Trimming took 0 bases from V and 9 from J; bases not matched to a gene: 11.

This clonotype was observed a few times. This sequence joins TRBV20-1 and TRBJ2-7, with TRBD2 matching 11 bases. Trimming cost V 0 bases and J 3 bases; bases outside gene matches: 10. The CDR3 length is 17 residues. Germline loops: CDR1 DFQATT, CDR2 SNEGSKA (reference sequence). The CDR3 spells CSARDLGSGGEYYEQYF. CDR3 bases: TGCAGTGCTAGAGATTTGGGTAGCGGGGGGGAATACTACGAGCAGTACTTC.

This clonotype was seen a single time. The chain carries TRBV10-3 and TRBJ2-7; D ambiguous. Germline CDR1 reads ENHRY; CDR2 reads SYGVKD. V was clipped by 5 bases and J by 4 bases, with 12 bases between them. The CDR3 runs to 13 residues. The CDR3 reads CAISSSAVYEQYF. CDR3 DNA sequence: TGTGCCATCAGTAGTTCTGCCGTTTACGAGCAGTACTTC.

The chain couples TRBV3-1 to TRBJ2-2; D not certain. Trimming took off 3 bases at V and 4 bases at J, with 0 bases between the two ends. Germline assignment: CDR1 LGHDT and CDR2 YNNKEL (reference sequence). This CDR3 region has 11 residues. CDR3 region: CASSHTGELFF. CDR3 sequence (DNA): TGTGCCAGCAGCCACACCGGGGAGCTGTTTTTT.

At least ten counts were recorded for this clonotype. V gene TRBV4-3 combines with J gene TRBJ2-2; 8 bases fit TRBD2. Germline CDR1 is LGHNA and CDR2 is YSLEER. The V gene end was trimmed by 1 base and the J gene end by 7 bases; junction bases not matched to a gene: 2. The CDR3 length is 14 residues. Here the CDR3 DNA reads TGCGCCAGCAGCCAAGGGACTAGCCACGGGGAGCTGTTTTTT. Translation: CASSQGTSHGELFF.

In this sample, this clonotype turned up a few times. This chain joins TRBV20-1 and TRBJ2-7; D uncertain. V lost 6 bases to trimming and J lost 2 bases, with 11 bases between them. The CDR3 sequence is 12 residues long. In germline, CDR1 is DFQATT, CDR2 SNEGSKA (reference sequence). For the CDR3, the DNA is TGCAGTGCCAAGGAGACGGCCTACGAGCAGTACTTC. Encoded protein: CSAKETAYEQYF.

The chain couples TRBV20-1 to TRBJ2-6, with no clear D. The CDR3 is made up of 15 amino acids. In germline, CDR1 is DFQATT, CDR2 SNEGSKA (reference sequence). V lost 5 bases, J lost 0 bases, and 11 bases lay in between. CDR3 loop: CSAPRGFSGANVLTF. Here the CDR3 DNA reads TGCAGTGCTCCAAGAGGCTTCTCTGGGGCCAACGTCCTGACTTTC.

This clonotype has a handful of counts. This chain uses TRBV21-1 with TRBJ1-1; the D segment call TRBD1 is taken from the table without a DNA check. TRBV21-1 constitutes a pseudogene. The CDR3 is made up of 16 amino acids. The CDR3 loop is CASSKRRDNRNTEAFF. CDR3 nucleotide sequence: TGTGCCAGCAGCAAACGAAGGGACAACCGGAACACTGAAGCTTTCTTT.

The chain is built from TRBV11-2 and TRBJ2-1; 9 nucleotides align to TRBD2. There are 15 residues in the CDR3. Trimming removed 5 bases from V and 0 bases from J; junction bases left unmatched: 2. Germline CDR1 and CDR2: SGHAT and FQNNGV. The CDR3 is CASSRRGGSYNEQFF. CDR3 in DNA: TGTGCCAGCAGCCGGCGGGGGGGCTCCTACAATGAGCAGTTCTTC. Full variable domain (outside the CDR3, taken from reference TRBV11-2 and TRBJ2-1): EAGVAQSPRYKIIEKRQSVAFWCNPISGHATLYWYQQILGQGPKLLIQFQNNGVVDDSQLPKDRFSAERLKGVDSTLKIQPAKLEDSAVYLCASSRRGGSYNEQFFGPGTRLTVL.

In DNA form, the CDR3 reads TGTGCCAGCAGCTTGTACAGGGGGCTTATCACAGATACGCAGTATTTT. Translating gives CASSLYRGLITDTQYF. This chain connects TRBV5-6 to TRBJ2-3, with 9 bases aligning to TRBD1. Germline V gene data show CDR1 as SGHDT and CDR2 as YYEEEE. The junction had 5 bases not matched to a gene; V was cut back by 1 base and J by 2 bases. The CDR3 length is 16 residues.

This clonotype was seen a few times. The chain has TRBV9 and TRBJ2-2; weak D call: TRBD1 (6 bases). The CDR3 is 15 residues long. Deletions cut 2 bases from V and 0 bases from J, with 8 bases between. Germline V gene data show CDR1 as SGDLS and CDR2 as YYNGEE. CDR3 amino acids: CASSVTGTNTGELFF. The CDR3 DNA reads TGTGCCAGCAGCGTGACAGGAACGAACACCGGGGAGCTGTTTTTT.

The rearrangement links TRBV10-3 to TRBJ1-6, with a tentative D call TRBD1 (6 bases). Germline loops: CDR1 ENHRY, CDR2 SYGVKD. The CDR3 is 14 residues long. V lost 6 bases and J 7 bases, leaving 13 bases between the germline ends. The CDR3 here is CAISQGGYNSPLHF. In DNA form, the CDR3 reads TGTGCCATCAGCCAAGGGGGATACAATTCACCCCTCCACTTT.

This chain connects TRBV10-3 to TRBJ1-1, with TRBD1 matching over 10 bases. This CDR3 region has 15 residues. The germline CDR1 and CDR2 sequences are ENHRY and SYGVKD. Trimming at V came to 7 bases and at J to 5 bases, leaving 10 bases not matched to a gene. The CDR3: CAINPGTGEWTEAFF. The CDR3 DNA follows: TGTGCCATCAACCCGGGGACAGGGGAGTGGACTGAAGCTTTCTTT.

This clonotype was seen more than once but under ten times. The chain uses TRBV20-1 and TRBJ2-2; 9 bases align to TRBD1. The junction had 9 bases not matched to a gene; V was cut back by 6 bases and J by 1 base. Germline-derived CDR1 and CDR2 are DFQATT and SNEGSKA (reference sequence). This CDR3 has 16 residues. CDR3 in amino acids: CSARRLTGGNTGELFF. The CDR3 DNA follows: TGCAGTGCCAGACGATTGACAGGGGGGAACACCGGGGAGCTGTTTTTT.

This clonotype was counted only a few times. The gene calls are TRBV9 and TRBJ2-3; 9 bases align to TRBD2. This CDR3 is built from 16 residues. After removal of 0 bases from V and 3 bases from J, the junction contained 5 bases not matched to a gene. The germline V gene encodes CDR1 SGDLS and CDR2 YYNGEE. The CDR3: CASSVGPSGTTDTQYF. For the CDR3, the DNA is TGTGCCAGCAGCGTAGGCCCTAGCGGGACTACAGATACGCAGTATTTT. Variable domain in full (rest from reference TRBV9 and TRBJ2-3): DSGVTQTPKHLITATGQRVTLRCSPRSGDLSVYWYQQSLDQGLQFLIQYYNGEERAKGNILERFSAQQFPDLHSELNLSSLELGDSALYFCASSVGPSGTTDTQYFGPGTRLTVL.

This sequence joins TRBV7-8 and TRBJ2-7; TRBD2 agrees at 7 bases. The junction had 17 bases not matched to a gene; V was cut back by 0 bases and J by 9 bases. The CDR3 consists of 17 residues. Germline lookup yields CDR1 SGHVS and CDR2 FQNEAQ. This CDR3 is CASSLAAGGGPPSGQYF. The CDR3, as DNA: TGTGCCAGCAGCTTAGCAGCGGGCGGGGGTCCTCCGAGCGGGCAGTACTTC.

This chain links TRBV24-1 with TRBJ2-1; 8 bases are shared with TRBD2. Trimming took 10 bases from V and 9 from J; bases not matched to a gene: 13. This CDR3 region has 14 residues. Germline V CDR1 and CDR2: KGHDR, SFDVKD. The CDR3 loop reads CATASGGLESEQFF. CDR3 bases: TGTGCCACTGCTTCGGGGGGGCTTGAAAGTGAGCAGTTCTTC.

The V call is TRBV6-1, the J call TRBJ2-1, with 11 bases identical to TRBD1. The CDR3 loop spans 16 amino acids. CDR1 and CDR2 from the germline V gene are MNHNS and SASEGT. V was pared by 0 bases and J by 3 bases, with 1 base of the junction left unmatched. The CDR3, as DNA: TGTGCCAGCAGTGAAGCCGGGACAGGGGGCTACAATGAGCAGTTCTTC. It encodes CASSEAGTGGYNEQFF.

This chain links TRBV11-3 with TRBJ2-3, with D uncertain. V lost 0 bases and J lost 7, with 11 bases in between. Germline values: CDR1 SGHNT, CDR2 YENEEA. This CDR3 has 14 residues. The CDR3 spells CASSLEAVRNTQYF. CDR3 nucleotides: TGTGCCAGCAGCTTAGAGGCAGTCCGGAATACGCAGTATTTT.

A few counts support this clonotype. The rearrangement links TRBV6-1 to TRBJ2-3; D might be TRBD1 (6 bases). Trimming stripped 10 bases from V and 3 bases from J, with 14 bases between. Germline CDR1 MNHNS, CDR2 SASEGT. This CDR3 region has 13 residues. As DNA, the CDR3 is TGTGCCACCTACAGGGACCTTACAGATACGCAGTATTTT. Its translation: CATYRDLTDTQYF.

There are many counts of this clonotype. The chain couples TRBV3-1 to TRBJ2-1; 7 positions match TRBD2. CDR1 and CDR2 from the germline V gene are LGHDT and YNNKEL (reference sequence). The CDR3 loop spans 16 amino acids. Germline trimming cut 3 bases from V and 4 bases from J; bases unmatched to any gene: 9. CDR3 sequence: CASSHAGAVQYNEQFF. The CDR3 region has the DNA TGTGCCAGCAGCCACGCGGGAGCGGTTCAGTACAATGAGCAGTTCTTC.

The V gene is TRBV7-3, the J gene TRBJ2-5; 9 bases fit TRBD2. Per germline, CDR1 SGHTA and CDR2 FQGTGA. There are 18 residues in the CDR3. V shed 5 bases and J 4 bases; nucleotides not matched to a gene: 17. CDR3 DNA sequence: TGTGCCAGCAGCCCGAACGGGCGAGCGGGGGGTTTCGGAGAGACCCAGTACTTC. This gives the protein CASSPNGRAGGFGETQYF.

This chain joins TRBV30 and TRBJ2-7, with 9 bases identical to TRBD2. CDR3 size: 13 residues. From germline, CDR1 is GTSNPN and CDR2 SVGIG (reference sequence). The V segment lost 4 bases and the J segment 5 bases; nucleotides outside the gene matches: 6. The CDR3 protein is CAWMPLAGNEQYF. The CDR3, as DNA: TGTGCCTGGATGCCCCTAGCGGGAAACGAGCAGTACTTC.

This rearrangement joins TRBV5-1 to TRBJ1-2, with TRBD1 as a possible D gene (5 bases). V dropped 0 bases and J dropped 6 bases, with 12 bases sitting between them. Germline V gives CDR1 SGHRS, CDR2 YFSETQ. CDR3 length: 14 residues. The CDR3 sequence is CASSLGAETDGYTF. As DNA, the CDR3 is TGCGCCAGCAGCTTGGGGGCTGAGACAGATGGCTACACCTTC.

This clonotype appeared a few times. The V and J genes are TRBV3-1 and TRBJ2-3; tentatively, D is TRBD2 (6 bases). The V gene lost 5 bases and the J gene lost 3 bases, with 12 bases spanning the gap. The CDR3 has 14 residues. The germline CDR1 and CDR2 sequences are LGHDT and YNNKEL (reference sequence). As DNA, the CDR3 is TGTGCCAGCAGCTTCCGGCGGGAAACAGATACGCAGTATTTT. It specifies CASSFRRETDTQYF.